This T cell receptor beta chain was captured by sequencing in a study of identical twins. Study-level points and caveats: Excess sharing by twins proved weaker in beta out-of-frame sequences.

Germline lookup yields CDR1 WNHNN and CDR2 SYGVQD (reference sequence). This CDR3 comprises 14 residues. After removal of 4 bases from V and 6 bases from J, the junction contained 3 bases not matched to a gene. TCRdb re-called the 5' RACE reads with MiXCR, one entry per CDR3 protein. Of over 200,000 distinct CDR3 sequences in the sample, 6.5% were seen once. On this clonotype itself: Its antigen is unknown.

These data also formed part of another study, on T cells expressing NK-cell markers. As that report states: Within the sequenced cohort of eight donors, seven exhibited HCMV seropositivity and one was seronegative. CD8+ T cells in over 5 donors included dominant NKG2C+ clonotypes at about 1.0-8%. Also leading the CD3+CD56-NKG2C+ fraction in a few donors were these clonotypes.

Sequencing was done on a sample of CD8+ T cells sorted from blood. The chain has TRBV10-1 and TRBJ2-1; 10 bases fit TRBD2. The TCR was taken from a woman aged 18-35 years in good health. The CDR3 is CASSGGLAPNEQFF. For the CDR3, the DNA is TGCGCCAGCAGTGGGGGACTAGCGCCCAATGAGCAGTTCTTC.